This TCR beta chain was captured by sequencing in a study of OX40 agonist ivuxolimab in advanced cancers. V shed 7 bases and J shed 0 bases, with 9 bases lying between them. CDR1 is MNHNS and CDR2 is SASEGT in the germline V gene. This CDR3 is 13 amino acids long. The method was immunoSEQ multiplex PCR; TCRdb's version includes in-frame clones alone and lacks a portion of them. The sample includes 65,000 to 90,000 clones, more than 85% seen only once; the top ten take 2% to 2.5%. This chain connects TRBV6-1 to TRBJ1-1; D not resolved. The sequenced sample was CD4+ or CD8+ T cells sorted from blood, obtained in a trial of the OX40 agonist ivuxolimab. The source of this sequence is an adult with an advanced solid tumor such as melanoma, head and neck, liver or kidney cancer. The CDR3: CASKLNLNTEAFF. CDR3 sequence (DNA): TGTGCCAGCAAATTAAATTTGAACACTGAAGCTTTCTTT.